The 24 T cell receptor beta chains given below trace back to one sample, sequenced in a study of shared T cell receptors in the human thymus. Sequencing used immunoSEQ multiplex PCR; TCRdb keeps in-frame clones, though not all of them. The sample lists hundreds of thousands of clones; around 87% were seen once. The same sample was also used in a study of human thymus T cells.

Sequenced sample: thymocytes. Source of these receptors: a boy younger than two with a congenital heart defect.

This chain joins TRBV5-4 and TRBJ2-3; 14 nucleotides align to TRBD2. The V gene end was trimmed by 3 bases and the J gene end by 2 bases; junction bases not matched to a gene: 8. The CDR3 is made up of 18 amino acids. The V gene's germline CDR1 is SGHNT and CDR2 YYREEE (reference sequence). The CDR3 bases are TGTGCCAGCAGCTCCCGACTAGCGGGAGGGCCCCTCACAGATACGCAGTATTTT. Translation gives CASSSRLAGGPLTDTQYF.

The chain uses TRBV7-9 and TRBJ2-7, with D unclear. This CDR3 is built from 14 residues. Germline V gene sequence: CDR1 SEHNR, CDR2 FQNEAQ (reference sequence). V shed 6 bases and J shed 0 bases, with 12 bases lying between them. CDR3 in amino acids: CASSYTTVSYEQYF. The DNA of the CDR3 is TGTGCCAGCAGTTACACTACCGTCTCCTACGAGCAGTACTTC.

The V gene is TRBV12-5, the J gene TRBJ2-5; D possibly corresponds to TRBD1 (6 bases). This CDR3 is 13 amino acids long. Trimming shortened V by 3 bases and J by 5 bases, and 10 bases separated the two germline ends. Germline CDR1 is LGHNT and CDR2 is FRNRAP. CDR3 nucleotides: TGTGCTAGTGGTTTAGGGGGAGCGGAGACCCAGTACTTC. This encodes CASGLGGAETQYF.

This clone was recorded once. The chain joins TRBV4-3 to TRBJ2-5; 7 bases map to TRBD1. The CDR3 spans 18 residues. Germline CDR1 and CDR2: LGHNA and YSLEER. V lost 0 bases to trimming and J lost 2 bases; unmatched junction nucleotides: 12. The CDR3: CASSQDGRQGERQETQYF. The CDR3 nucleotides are TGCGCCAGCAGCCAAGATGGGCGACAGGGTGAAAGACAAGAGACCCAGTACTTC.

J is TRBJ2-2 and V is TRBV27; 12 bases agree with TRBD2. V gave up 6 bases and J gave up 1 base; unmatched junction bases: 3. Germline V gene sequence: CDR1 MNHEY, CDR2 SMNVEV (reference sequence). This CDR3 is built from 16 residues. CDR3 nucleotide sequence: TGTGCCAGCAGACCGGGACTAGCGGGGAACACCGGGGAGCTGTTTTTT. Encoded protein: CASRPGLAGNTGELFF.

The CDR3 spells CASSLAPYGGRNTGELFF. The CDR3 coding sequence is TGTGCCAGCAGCTTGGCGCCTTATGGAGGGAGGAACACCGGGGAGCTGTTTTTT. V and J are TRBV7-2 and TRBJ2-2, with TRBD2 as a possible D gene (6 bases). The V gene lost 3 bases and the J gene lost 1 base, with 18 bases spanning the gap. There are 18 residues in the CDR3. Germline lookup yields CDR1 SGHTA and CDR2 FQGNSA.

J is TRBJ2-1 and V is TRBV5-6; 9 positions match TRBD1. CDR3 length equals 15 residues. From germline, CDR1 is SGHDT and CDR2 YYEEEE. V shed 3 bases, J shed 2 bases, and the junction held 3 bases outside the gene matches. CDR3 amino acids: CASSSGQGPYNEQFF. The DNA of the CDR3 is TGTGCCAGCAGCTCGGGACAGGGACCCTACAATGAGCAGTTCTTC. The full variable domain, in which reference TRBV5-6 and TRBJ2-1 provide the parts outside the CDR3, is DAGVTQSPTHLIKTRGQQVTLRCSPKSGHDTVSWYQQALGQGPQFIFQYYEEEERQRGNFPDRFSGHQFPNYSSELNVNALLLGDSALYLCASSSGQGPYNEQFFGPGTRLTVL.

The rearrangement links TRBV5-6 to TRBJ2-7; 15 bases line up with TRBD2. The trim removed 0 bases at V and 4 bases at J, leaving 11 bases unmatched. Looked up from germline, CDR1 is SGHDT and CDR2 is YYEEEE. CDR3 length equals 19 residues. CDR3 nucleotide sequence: TGTGCCAGCAGCTTGGTCGAATCAGGGACTAGCGGGAGGAGGTACGAGCAGTACTTC. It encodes CASSLVESGTSGRRYEQYF.

CDR3 sequence reads: CASSFPWTSGGVNEQFF. CDR3 nucleotide sequence: TGTGCCAGCAGCTTCCCTTGGACTAGCGGGGGGGTGAATGAGCAGTTCTTC. The V and J genes are TRBV5-6 and TRBJ2-1; 15 bases map to TRBD2. V lost 2 bases, J lost 7 bases, and 7 bases stayed unmatched. The CDR3 loop spans 17 amino acids. The germline V gene has CDR1 SGHDT and CDR2 YYEEEE.

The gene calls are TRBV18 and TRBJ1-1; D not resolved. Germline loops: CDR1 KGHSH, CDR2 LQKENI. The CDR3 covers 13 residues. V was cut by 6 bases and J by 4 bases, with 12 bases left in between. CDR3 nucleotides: TGTGCCAGCTCTGGCCAGGATGGCACTGAAGCTTTCTTT. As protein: CASSGQDGTEAFF.

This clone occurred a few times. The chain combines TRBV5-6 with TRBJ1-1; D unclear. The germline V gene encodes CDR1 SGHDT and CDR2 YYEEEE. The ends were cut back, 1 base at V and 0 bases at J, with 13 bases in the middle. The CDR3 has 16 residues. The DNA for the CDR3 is TGTGCCAGCAGCTTGCAAGCACTACTCATGAACACTGAAGCTTTCTTT. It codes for CASSLQALLMNTEAFF. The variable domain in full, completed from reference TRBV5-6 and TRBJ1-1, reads DAGVTQSPTHLIKTRGQQVTLRCSPKSGHDTVSWYQQALGQGPQFIFQYYEEEERQRGNFPDRFSGHQFPNYSSELNVNALLLGDSALYLCASSLQALLMNTEAFFGQGTRLTVV.

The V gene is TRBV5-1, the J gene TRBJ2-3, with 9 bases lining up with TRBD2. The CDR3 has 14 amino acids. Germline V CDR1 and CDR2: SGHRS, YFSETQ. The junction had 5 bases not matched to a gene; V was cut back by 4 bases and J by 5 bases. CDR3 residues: CASSPSGMVDTQYF. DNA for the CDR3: TGCGCCAGCAGCCCTAGCGGGATGGTAGATACGCAGTATTTT.

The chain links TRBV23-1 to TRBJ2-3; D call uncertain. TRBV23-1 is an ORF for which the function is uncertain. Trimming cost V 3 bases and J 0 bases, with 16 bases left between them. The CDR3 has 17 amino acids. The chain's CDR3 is CASSHPFGPLSTDTQYF. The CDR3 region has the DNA TGCGCCAGCAGTCATCCCTTTGGGCCCCTAAGCACAGATACGCAGTATTTT.

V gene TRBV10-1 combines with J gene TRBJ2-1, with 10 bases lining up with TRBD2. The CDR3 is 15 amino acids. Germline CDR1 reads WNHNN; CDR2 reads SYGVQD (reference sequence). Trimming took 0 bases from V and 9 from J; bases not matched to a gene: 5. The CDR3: CASSESLAGDAEQFF. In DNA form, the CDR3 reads TGCGCCAGCAGTGAGTCTCTAGCGGGAGATGCTGAGCAGTTCTTC.

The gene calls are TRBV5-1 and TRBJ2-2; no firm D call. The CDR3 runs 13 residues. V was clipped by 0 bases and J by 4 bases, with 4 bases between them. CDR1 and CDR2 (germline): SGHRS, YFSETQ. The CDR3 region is CASSLVATGELFF. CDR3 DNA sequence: TGCGCCAGCAGCTTGGTGGCCACCGGGGAGCTGTTTTTT.

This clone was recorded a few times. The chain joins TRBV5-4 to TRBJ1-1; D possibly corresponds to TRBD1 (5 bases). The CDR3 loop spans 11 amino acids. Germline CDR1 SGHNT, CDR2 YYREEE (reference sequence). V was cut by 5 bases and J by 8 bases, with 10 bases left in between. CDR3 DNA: TGTGCCAGCAGTTCGACAGACGAAGCTTTCTTT. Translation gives CASSSTDEAFF.

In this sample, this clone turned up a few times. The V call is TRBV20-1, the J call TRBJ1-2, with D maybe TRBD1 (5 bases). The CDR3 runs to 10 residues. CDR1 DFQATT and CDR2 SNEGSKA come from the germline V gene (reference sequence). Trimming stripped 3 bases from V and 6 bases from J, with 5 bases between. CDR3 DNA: TGCAGTGCTAGGACAGATGGCTACACCTTC. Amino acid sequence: CSARTDGYTF.

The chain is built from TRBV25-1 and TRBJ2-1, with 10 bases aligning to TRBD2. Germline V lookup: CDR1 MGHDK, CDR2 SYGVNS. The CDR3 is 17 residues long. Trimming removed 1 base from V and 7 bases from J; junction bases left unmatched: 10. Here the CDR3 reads CASSESSSGSIRNEQFF. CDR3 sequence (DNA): TGTGCCAGCAGTGAATCGTCTAGCGGGAGTATCAGGAATGAGCAGTTCTTC.

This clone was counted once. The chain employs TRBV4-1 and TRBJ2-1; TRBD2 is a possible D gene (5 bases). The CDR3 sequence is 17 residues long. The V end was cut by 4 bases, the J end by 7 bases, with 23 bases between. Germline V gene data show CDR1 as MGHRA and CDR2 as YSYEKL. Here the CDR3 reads CASSRSTLVRVGNEQFF. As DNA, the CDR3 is TGCGCCAGCAGCCGATCAACGCTAGTGAGGGTTGGGAATGAGCAGTTCTTC.

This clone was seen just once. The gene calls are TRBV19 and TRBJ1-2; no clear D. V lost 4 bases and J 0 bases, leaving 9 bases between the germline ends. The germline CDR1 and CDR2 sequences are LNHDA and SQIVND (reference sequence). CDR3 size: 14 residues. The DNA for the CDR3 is TGTGCCAGTAGTAGCGGGGAACCTAACTATGGCTACACCTTC. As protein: CASSSGEPNYGYTF.

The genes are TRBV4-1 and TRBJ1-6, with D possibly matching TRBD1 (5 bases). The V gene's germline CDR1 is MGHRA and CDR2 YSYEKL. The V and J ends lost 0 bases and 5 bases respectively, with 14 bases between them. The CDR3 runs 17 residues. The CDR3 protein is CASSQEGAGPDNSPLHF. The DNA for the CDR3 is TGCGCCAGCAGCCAAGAAGGCGCGGGGCCCGATAATTCACCCCTCCACTTT.

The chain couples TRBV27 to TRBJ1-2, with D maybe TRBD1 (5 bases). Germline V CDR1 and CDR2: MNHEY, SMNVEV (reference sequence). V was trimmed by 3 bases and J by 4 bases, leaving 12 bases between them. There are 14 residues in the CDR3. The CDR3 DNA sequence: TGTGCCAGCAGTTTCGACCGCAGGGCCTATGGCTACACCTTC. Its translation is CASSFDRRAYGYTF.

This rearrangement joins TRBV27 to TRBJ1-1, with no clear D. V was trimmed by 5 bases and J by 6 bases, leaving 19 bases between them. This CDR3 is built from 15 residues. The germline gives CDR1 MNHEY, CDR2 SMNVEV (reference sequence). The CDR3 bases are TGTGCCAGCAGTCAGAACATCGGAGTATACTCTGAAGCTTTCTTT. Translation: CASSQNIGVYSEAFF.

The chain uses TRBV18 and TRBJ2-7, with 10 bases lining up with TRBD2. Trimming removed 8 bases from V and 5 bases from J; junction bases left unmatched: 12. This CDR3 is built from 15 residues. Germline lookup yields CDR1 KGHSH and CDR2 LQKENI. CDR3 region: CASQKAGGKFHEQYF. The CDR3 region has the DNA TGTGCCAGCCAGAAAGCGGGAGGGAAGTTCCACGAGCAGTACTTC.